These 7 T cell receptor beta chains originate from one sample sequenced in a study of blood T cell repertoires in COVID-19. Profiled with immunoSEQ multiplex PCR; TCRdb holds only in-frame clones, not every one. This sample has approximately 200,000 clones, with 87% found just once. Sequencing was carried out using peripheral blood. Every receptor here comes from a man aged 55 to 69 who had recovered from COVID-19.

The chain uses TRBV5-4 and TRBJ2-1; 9 bases line up with TRBD1. Losses at the gene ends were 2 bases for V and 2 bases for J; bases not matched to a gene: 2. Germline CDR1 reads SGHNT; CDR2 reads YYREEE (reference sequence). The CDR3 length is 15 residues. CDR3 in DNA: TGTGCCAGCAGCTTAAGACAGGGGGCCTACAATGAGCAGTTCTTC. Residues: CASSLRQGAYNEQFF.

This chain joins TRBV28 and TRBJ1-3; TRBD1 aligns across 7 bases. Germline CDR1 is MDHEN and CDR2 is SYDVKM. Trimming at V came to 4 bases and at J to 2 bases, leaving 2 bases not matched to a gene. This CDR3 is 14 amino acids long. The CDR3 DNA reads TGTGCCAGCAGTTCAGGGGGTCCTGGAAACACCATATATTTT. This encodes CASSSGGPGNTIYF.

The chain is built from TRBV28 and TRBJ2-7; weak D call: TRBD2 (6 bases). In germline, CDR1 is MDHEN, CDR2 SYDVKM. This CDR3 has 15 amino acids. V lost 3 bases, J lost 0 bases, and 12 bases lay in between. CDR3 coding DNA: TGTGCCAGCAGTTTCCTCGGGAGCAGCTCCTACGAGCAGTACTTC. It encodes CASSFLGSSSYEQYF.

V is TRBV27 and J is TRBJ1-1; 7 bases agree with TRBD1. Germline V gene data show CDR1 as MNHEY and CDR2 as SMNVEV (reference sequence). This CDR3 has 14 residues. J gave up 5 bases and V 2 bases, and 5 bases lay outside the gene matches. In DNA form, the CDR3 reads TGTGCCAGCAGTTTAAGGGGGCCGGGTACTGAAGCTTTCTTT. Protein product: CASSLRGPGTEAFF.

The genes are TRBV19 and TRBJ1-5, with D possibly matching TRBD1 (5 bases). There are 15 residues in the CDR3. Germline V lookup: CDR1 LNHDA, CDR2 SQIVND (reference sequence). V lost 5 bases and J lost 5, with 16 bases in between. CDR3 in DNA: TGTGCCAGTAGTCCCCTAGGCACGGGGGATCAGCCCCAGCATTTT. It yields the protein CASSPLGTGDQPQHF. The entire variable domain, with the rest obtained from reference TRBV19 and TRBJ1-5, is as follows: DGGITQSPKYLFRKEGQNVTLSCEQNLNHDAMYWYRQDPGQGLRLIYYSQIVNDFQKGDIAEGYSVSREKKESFPLTVTSAQKNPTAFYLCASSPLGTGDQPQHFGDGTRLSIL.

The chain employs TRBV6-1 and TRBJ2-1; TRBD2 aligns across 8 bases. The germline CDR1 and CDR2 sequences are MNHNS and SASEGT. This CDR3 is built from 15 residues. Trimming at V came to 3 bases and at J to 7 bases, leaving 8 bases not matched to a gene. CDR3 in amino acids: CASSDPGGAANEQFF. The CDR3, as DNA: TGTGCCAGCAGTGACCCCGGGGGGGCGGCGAATGAGCAGTTCTTC.

The V and J genes are TRBV2 and TRBJ1-2, with 7 bases aligning to TRBD1. Germline V gives CDR1 SNHLY, CDR2 FYNNEI. CDR3 size: 13 residues. V dropped 6 bases and J dropped 2; count of bases not matched to a gene: 3. DNA of the CDR3: TGTGCCAGCAGCCCGGGACAGAACTATGGCTACACCTTC. It is translated as CASSPGQNYGYTF.